The table lists the clone carrying this T cell receptor beta chain with a few counts. Its specificity is unknown. This record belongs to a study of identical twins. Study results and caveats: The more abundant beta clonotypes in cord blood had fewer insertions, and memory repertoires did not show this.

This CDR3 spans 11 amino acids. V was trimmed by 3 bases and J by 11 bases, leaving 10 bases between them. TCRdb processed the 5' RACE reads anew with MiXCR; each CDR3 protein has one entry. The data show over 600,000 distinct CDR3 sequences, about 20% seen once. These same records also appear under a second study, on T cells expressing NK-cell markers.

The sample taken for sequencing was PBMCs. The chain links TRBV12-3 or TRBV12-4 to TRBJ1-1, with D hard to call. The TCR was taken from a woman younger than 30 in good health. The CDR3 loop reads CASSFYGVAFF. The CDR3 DNA reads TGTGCCAGCAGTTTCTACGGGGTCGCTTTCTTT.